This TCR beta chain came from a study of shared clonotypes between healthy human individuals. Overall study context: The donor group consisted of a couple of women and a few men, aged 18 to 49. General observations from the study: Depth of sequencing was expected to influence donor clonotype sharing.

Healthy adults negative for HIV, lacking recent acute infections or vaccinations, served as donors. Donors were Caucasian adults residing in Nashville, Tennessee, USA. As regards this clone: Its antigen remains unknown.

Sequencing was performed with immunoSEQ multiplex PCR; in TCRdb, only in-frame clones are kept and a portion is missing. The sample contains roughly 500,000 clones, approximately 82% of which appear only once. Looked up from germline, CDR1 is SEHNR and CDR2 is FQNEAQ (reference sequence). This CDR3 has 14 residues. Trimming removed 5 bases from V and 9 bases from J, with 17 bases in between. The sequence came from a woman aged 35 to 49 in good health. Some clones in this sample may be carry-over from other donors' samples. The sequenced sample consisted of PBMCs. The V and J genes are TRBV7-9 and TRBJ2-1, with D possibly called TRBD1 or TRBD2 (7 bases each). Here the CDR3 DNA reads TGTGCCAGCAGCCCCGGTACAGGGGAGGGTGAGCAGTTCTTC. Translating it yields CASSPGTGEGEQFF.